This is a list of T cell receptor beta chains from one sample in a study of CD8 T cells in ankylosing spondylitis. Each CDR3 protein is one row after TCRdb ran MiXCR on the 5' RACE reads. The data hold approximately 350,000 distinct CDR3 sequences, with roughly 15% observed a single time. Source material: blood, either unsorted or a sorted T cell fraction (not recorded which). The receptors come from a male donor with ankylosing spondylitis or in good health (not recorded which). Both conserved end residues are trimmed from each CDR3. The D gene is left open where the match is weak. For some rows the clone size is stated as once, few or many, or as a class when expanded; others skip it.

clone_size,d_call,v_call,cdr3_length,cdr3_aa
few,TRBD2,TRBV12-3/TRBV12-4,11,ASSLRERGEQF
few,-,TRBV7-8,15,ASSLGSWQGITQPQH
many,-,TRBV12-3/TRBV12-4,12,ASSSVYGGSEQY
many,-,TRBV12-3/TRBV12-4,13,ASRLSQGSTDTQY
few,-,TRBV6-2/TRBV6-3,11,ASNALPGTSAF
-,TRBD1,TRBV12-5,14,ASGSGTGGNRETQY
many,-,TRBV12-3/TRBV12-4,13,ASSLATQRADTQY
-,TRBD2,TRBV12-3/TRBV12-4,13,ASTTRGGVYNEQF
-,-,TRBV12-3/TRBV12-4,10,ASSRPGQTQY
few,TRBD1,TRBV5-1,9,ASSLESTGD
-,TRBD2,TRBV4-2,13,ASSPGGRGQETQY
-,-,TRBV4-2,13,ASSQDRTVNEKLF
-,TRBD2,TRBV10-1,14,ASSESAGGADNEQF
-,-,TRBV9,11,ASSPQDGVGYT
few,TRBD2,TRBV7-2,12,ASSLDGGGREQY
few,-,TRBV5-5,11,ASSLELAETQY
-,-,TRBV20-1,13,SAREGELVQETQY
many,TRBD2,TRBV28,13,ASSFPSGGYNEQF
many,-,TRBV5-1,12,ASSLGAWGTEAF
few,-,TRBV28,12,ASSLPGRTYEQY
few,-,TRBV5-1,13,ASSLVFSPQETQY
-,-,TRBV9,13,ASSVAATPAYEQY
once,-,TRBV6-5,11,ASSYSRGGGYT
few,-,TRBV24-1,10,ATSDDTREQY
few,-,TRBV5-6,14,ASSLDWGESTDTQY
few,TRBD1,TRBV25-1,10,ASSRGLGEAF
-,-,TRBV12-3/TRBV12-4,12,ASSLAGDLYEQY
-,-,TRBV27,12,ASSLREGAREQY
few,-,TRBV12-3/TRBV12-4,14,ASSSPLGATNEKLF
many,-,TRBV2,11,ASHRDKWTEAF
-,-,TRBV2,11,ASSEARRGEAF
-,TRBD1,TRBV20-1,12,SARGQGYSYEQY
few,TRBD2,TRBV12-3/TRBV12-4,13,ASSLTSGGVDEQY
-,-,TRBV5-1,12,ASSLEVEGDTQY
few,-,TRBV14,12,ASSPTGAKNIQY
few,-,TRBV5-1,14,ASSLATGTHGHGYT
-,-,TRBV5-1,13,ASSLERRTTDTQY
-,-,TRBV7-9,11,ASGREVGDTQY
-,-,TRBV24-1,11,ATSDLSYNEQF
-,-,TRBV10-3,12,AISEGRAQHGYT
few,-,TRBV6-2/TRBV6-3,11,ASSPWLGSPLH